These 9 T cell receptor beta chains originate from one sample sequenced in a study of blood T cell repertoires in COVID-19. Generated by immunoSEQ multiplex PCR, the TCRdb table keeps only in-frame clones and is missing some. The table lists approximately 210,000 clones, 80% to 90% of them singletons, with approximately 8% in the top ten. Input material: PBMCs or T cells enriched from blood (not recorded which). All receptors derive from a woman aged 18-29 years who had recovered from COVID-19.

This clone was counted once. This CDR3 is CASSLEGQGANTIYF. CDR3 DNA: TGTGCCAGCAGCTTGGAGGGACAGGGGGCAAACACCATATATTTT. The rearrangement joins TRBV5-5 to TRBJ1-3, with TRBD1 matching over 12 bases. V gave up 0 bases and J gave up 6 bases; unmatched junction bases: 1. The CDR3 sequence is 15 residues long. The germline V gene has CDR1 SGHKS and CDR2 YYEKEE (reference sequence).

The chain's CDR3 is CASSRTENQPQHF. The CDR3 coding sequence is TGTGCCAGCAGCAGGACAGAGAATCAGCCCCAGCATTTT. This chain joins TRBV7-7 and TRBJ1-5; TRBD1 might be the D (6 bases). The V and J ends lost 5 bases and 4 bases respectively, with 9 bases between them. CDR1 and CDR2 from the germline V gene are SSHAT and FNYEAQ (reference sequence). CDR3 length: 13 residues.

The V gene is TRBV19, the J gene TRBJ1-5, with TRBD1 as a possible D gene (6 bases). This CDR3 comprises 14 residues. Trimming removed 1 base from V and 4 bases from J, with 8 bases in between. Germline CDR1 is LNHDA and CDR2 is SQIVND (reference sequence). In nucleotides, the CDR3 is TGTGCCAGTAGTATAGGGACAGATAATCAGCCCCAGCATTTT. Translation gives CASSIGTDNQPQHF. Using reference TRBV19 and TRBJ1-5 for the parts outside the CDR3, the full variable domain is DGGITQSPKYLFRKEGQNVTLSCEQNLNHDAMYWYRQDPGQGLRLIYYSQIVNDFQKGDIAEGYSVSREKKESFPLTVTSAQKNPTAFYLCASSIGTDNQPQHFGDGTRLSIL.

The chain is built from TRBV28 and TRBJ2-7; TRBD2 matches 7 bases. The CDR3 loop spans 17 amino acids. Germline loops: CDR1 MDHEN, CDR2 SYDVKM. After removal of 2 bases from V and 2 bases from J, the junction contained 12 bases not matched to a gene. The CDR3 here is CASSLGRREIQTYEQYF. The CDR3 bases are TGTGCCAGCAGTTTAGGTAGGCGGGAGATACAAACCTACGAGCAGTACTTC.

This chain joins TRBV5-1 and TRBJ1-2; D is undetermined. Trimming shortened V by 4 bases and J by 3 bases, and 19 bases separated the two germline ends. Per germline, CDR1 SGHRS and CDR2 YFSETQ. This CDR3 region has 16 residues. The CDR3 region has the DNA TGCGCCAGCAGCCCCAGTGGTGCCCCCTCTCACTATGGCTACACCTTC. Translation: CASSPSGAPSHYGYTF.

The chain combines TRBV9 with TRBJ2-1, with TRBD2 matching over 12 bases. The germline V gene has CDR1 SGDLS and CDR2 YYNGEE. The CDR3 spans 18 residues. The trim removed 0 bases at V and 4 bases at J, leaving 8 bases unmatched. The CDR3 DNA follows: TGTGCCAGCAGCGTAGCTAGCGGGGGGGCCAAGATTTACAATGAGCAGTTCTTC. This sequence encodes CASSVASGGAKIYNEQFF.

The rearrangement joins TRBV27 to TRBJ2-3; tentatively, D is TRBD2 (5 bases). Germline lookup yields CDR1 MNHEY and CDR2 SMNVEV (reference sequence). The CDR3 runs 11 residues. The ends were cut back, 2 bases at V and 8 bases at J, with 5 bases in the middle. This CDR3 reads CASSLGSTQYF. CDR3 DNA: TGTGCCAGCAGTTTAGGGAGTACGCAGTATTTT.

The genes are TRBV2 and TRBJ1-5; 7 nucleotides line up with TRBD1. Germline CDR1 is SNHLY and CDR2 is FYNNEI. Unmatched junction bases numbered 6, after V lost 4 bases and J lost 3 bases. This CDR3 comprises 15 residues. The CDR3 here is CASSGPGGSNQPQHF. The CDR3 DNA follows: TGTGCCAGCAGTGGTCCAGGGGGGTCCAATCAGCCCCAGCATTTT.

This chain links TRBV27 with TRBJ1-2; 8 bases line up with TRBD1. The CDR3 extends over 15 amino acids. J lost 4 bases, V lost 5 bases, and 9 bases had no gene match. Germline CDR1 MNHEY, CDR2 SMNVEV (reference sequence). The CDR3 region has the DNA TGTGCCAGCAGTCTCGCCGGACAGGGCAGCTATGGCTACACCTTC. Amino acid sequence: CASSLAGQGSYGYTF.